The clone carrying this TCR delta chain showed up just a few times. The antigen is unknown. This DNA's translation differs at residue 6 from TCRdb's protein, which comes from a much larger clone; a read error is likely, and the protein shown is translated from the DNA. Gammadelta T cells were flow-sorted from PBMC into Vgamma9/Vdelta2+ and Vdelta2-negative populations for bulk analysis. These data are taken from a study of γδ T cells in repeated Plasmodium falciparum infection. Across the whole study: Donors were malaria-exposed Malian children or age- and gender-matched Australian children.

Study results and limitations: Vgamma9/Vdelta2+ repertoires stayed stably polyclonal over time and infection.

Sequencing covered both gamma and delta TCR chains per sample. TCRdb used CATT to re-call clones from the multiplex PCR reads. The sample lists tens of thousands of delta-chain clones, about 1.5% occurring once. CDR3 size: 21 residues. Germline V gives CDR1 TSWWSYY, CDR2 QGS. V lost 3 bases, J lost 2 bases, and 18 bases stayed unmatched. The source is a pool of human donors (malaria-infected and uninfected, not separated). The V call is TRDV1, the J call TRDJ1; 13 nucleotides match TRDD3. Here the J gene was assigned by germline matching of the DNA, as TCRdb has none. Sample: gamma-delta T cells from blood. The CDR3 loop is CALGEARGKLGDTPGTDKLIF. For the CDR3, the DNA is TGTGCTCTTGGGGAGGCTAGGGGTAAACTGGGGGATACGCCGGGGACCGATAAACTCATCTTT.